Listed below are T cell receptor beta chains from one sample, sequenced in a study of human T cells and chemical hapten exposure. TCRdb re-analysed the RACE reads in MiXCR, keeping a single row per CDR3 protein. The sample holds about 89,000 distinct CDR3 sequences, around 10% seen once. The sample consisted of whole blood, taken in connection with sensitization to the hapten diphenylcyclopropenone (DPC). The receptors here all came from a man aged 35 to 55 with alopecia areata. Some clones in this sample may be carry-over from other donors' samples. CDR3s include the opening cysteine and the closing phenylalanine or tryptophan. D genes are given only for firm matches. Clone size appears in some rows only: once, few, many, or a class for an expanded clone.

d_call j_call cdr3_length v_call clone_size cdr3_nt cdr3_aa
TRBD1 TRBJ1-4 14 TRBV12-3/TRBV12-4 NA TGTGCCAGCAGCCCGGGACAGGGTAATGAAAAACTGTTTTTT CASSPGQGNEKLFF
TRBD1 TRBJ1-1 15 TRBV7-3 NA TGTGCCAGCAGCTTAACTCCCACAGGGGCCCGTGAAGCTTTCTTT CASSLTPTGAREAFF
TRBD1 TRBJ1-5 19 TRBV9 many TGTGCCAGCAGCGCTCCCCAGGGGGCTGTGGGGGAAAGCAATCAGCCCCAGCATTTT CASSAPQGAVGESNQPQHF
NA TRBJ2-3 13 TRBV29-1 few TGCAGCGTTGAGAAGTCCGGGGCAGATACGCAGTATTTT CSVEKSGADTQYF
NA TRBJ2-1 13 TRBV18 NA TGTGCCAGCTCACCACCTACGGGTCGTGAGCAGTTCTTC CASSPPTGREQFF
TRBD2 TRBJ2-1 15 TRBV7-8 few TGTGCCAGCAGCTTAGGGTCTAGCGGGAGGAATGAGCAGTTCTTC CASSLGSSGRNEQFF
TRBD2 TRBJ2-1 15 TRBV6-6 NA TGTGCCAGCAGACGGGGGGAGACCACCTACAATGAGCAGTTCTTC CASRRGETTYNEQFF
TRBD2 TRBJ2-1 15 TRBV15 NA TGTGCCACCAGCAGAGCAAGGACTAGCGGGGATGAGCAGTTCTTC CATSRARTSGDEQFF
TRBD2 TRBJ2-1 15 TRBV6-2/TRBV6-3 few TGTGCCAGCAGGGATCTAGCGGGAGTAAGCAATGAGCAGTTCTTC CASRDLAGVSNEQFF
NA TRBJ2-1 15 TRBV7-9 NA TGTGCCAGCAGCTTAGGGGTTGGTCTATACAATGAGCAGTTCTTC CASSLGVGLYNEQFF
NA TRBJ1-4 15 TRBV20-1 NA TGCAGTGCTAGAGACCGAGGGCGGTCTAATGAAAAACTGTTTTTT CSARDRGRSNEKLFF
NA TRBJ2-3 15 TRBV5-1 NA TGCGCCACCTCGGCCCTGGGCAGTAACACAGATACGCAGTATTTT CATSALGSNTDTQYF
NA TRBJ2-3 17 TRBV20-1 NA TGCAGTGCTAGAAAGAGCCCAGCGGGTACTAGCACAGATACGCAGTATTTT CSARKSPAGTSTDTQYF
NA TRBJ2-3 16 TRBV7-6 NA TGTGCCAGCAGCTTAATAGCGGATCCTGGGGCAGATACGCAGTATTTT CASSLIADPGADTQYF
TRBD1 TRBJ2-7 14 TRBV20-1 many TGCAGTGCCGAACGGGACAGGACAACCTACGAGCAGTACTTC CSAERDRTTYEQYF
NA TRBJ1-4 12 TRBV27 NA TGTGCCAGCAGTTTATCCGGCGGGAAACTGTTTTTT CASSLSGGKLFF
NA TRBJ2-1 15 TRBV10-3 few TGTGCCATCAGTATTGGACAGCCCTCCTACAATGAGCAGTTCTTC CAISIGQPSYNEQFF
NA TRBJ2-3 13 TRBV20-1 NA TGCAGTGCCAGTAGGGGAGGCACAGATACGCAGTATTTT CSASRGGTDTQYF
NA TRBJ2-6 16 TRBV18 many TGTGCCAGCTCACCAGGAGAAGGATCTGGGGCCAACGTCCTGACTTTC CASSPGEGSGANVLTF
NA TRBJ2-4 18 TRBV19 few TGTGCCAGTAGTATAGCAGGACGGGCGTCCTCGTCCAAAAACATTCAGTACTTC CASSIAGRASSSKNIQYF
NA TRBJ2-7 13 TRBV9 few TGTGCCAGCAGTCCGCCCTTCTCCTACGAGCAGTACTTC CASSPPFSYEQYF
NA TRBJ1-6 14 TRBV9 many TGTGCCAGCAGCGTCGGGACGCATAATTCACCCCTCCACTTT CASSVGTHNSPLHF
TRBD1 TRBJ2-4 18 TRBV7-2 few TGTGCCAGCAGCGAACAGCCCGGGACAGTACTAGCCAAAAACATTCAGTACTTC CASSEQPGTVLAKNIQYF
NA TRBJ1-1 14 TRBV7-9 few TGTGCCAGCAGCTCAAGTGCACGGGGACAAGGAGCTTTCTTT CASSSSARGQGAFF
NA TRBJ1-4 13 TRBV6-1 many TGTGCCAGCAGCCGGAGGGAAGGCGAAAAACTGTTTTTT CASSRREGEKLFF
NA TRBJ2-3 12 TRBV6-5 few TGTGCCAGCAGGTCAGGGACAGATACGCAGTATTTT CASRSGTDTQYF
NA TRBJ1-2 16 TRBV29-1 NA TGCAGCGTTGAAGTGGAGGCAGGCTTCCCGAGATATGGCTACACCTTC CSVEVEAGFPRYGYTF
NA TRBJ2-2 16 TRBV3-1 many TGTGCCAGCAGCCCCTCCCGCCTATCGAACACCGGGGAGCTGTTTTTT CASSPSRLSNTGELFF
NA TRBJ1-1 14 TRBV4-1 NA TGCGCCAGCAGCCAAGCCCCGACAGGCACTGAAGCTTTCTTT CASSQAPTGTEAFF
NA TRBJ2-2 15 TRBV28 NA TGTGCCAGCCAAGTTCTAGTCGGGGGCACCGGGGAGCTGTTTTTT CASQVLVGGTGELFF
NA TRBJ2-1 14 TRBV21-1 NA TGTGCCAGCAGCAAGAGGGGATCGCCTATCGAGCAGTTCTTC CASSKRGSPIEQFF
NA TRBJ1-6 15 TRBV4-1 many TGCGCCAGCAGCTCAGGGATTGGGAGGAATTCACCCCTCCACTTT CASSSGIGRNSPLHF
NA TRBJ2-7 14 TRBV28 NA TGTGCCAGCAGTTTAGTGGATCAGCGCTACGAGCAGTACTTC CASSLVDQRYEQYF
TRBD2 TRBJ2-5 16 TRBV4-3 NA TGCGCCAGCAGCCGAATACCTAAGCGGGGCGTTGAGACCCAGTACTTC CASSRIPKRGVETQYF
TRBD1 TRBJ1-2 15 TRBV2 many TGTGCCAGCAACCCCATACAGGGGGCGAGGTATGGCTACACCTTC CASNPIQGARYGYTF
TRBD1 TRBJ2-2 13 TRBV29-1 NA TGCAGCGTTAGACAGGGTGCTACCGGGGAGCTGTTTTTT CSVRQGATGELFF
NA TRBJ2-5 15 TRBV7-2 few TGTGCCAGCAGCTTAGGCTCCGGGACTTCAGAGACCCAGTACTTC CASSLGSGTSETQYF
TRBD2 TRBJ2-7 21 TRBV19 few TGTGCCGCTCAGGGACTAGCGGGAGGGCCAGAAAGGCGTTTCGAACACTACGAGCAGTACTTC CAAQGLAGGPERRFEHYEQYF
NA TRBJ2-3 14 TRBV5-1 few TGCGCCAGCAGCTTGGTCGGACAGCCAGATACGCAGTATTTT CASSLVGQPDTQYF
NA TRBJ2-5 13 TRBV29-1 NA TGCAGCGTCCGGACAGGGAGGGAAGAGACCCAGTACTTC CSVRTGREETQYF
NA TRBJ1-1 14 TRBV7-2 NA TGTGCCAGCAGCTTTGGACGGAAGAACACTGAAGCTTTCTTT CASSFGRKNTEAFF
TRBD1 TRBJ2-1 13 TRBV29-1 few TGCAGCACCAGCCTGGCGAGGGACAGTGAGCAGTTCTTC CSTSLARDSEQFF
TRBD2 TRBJ2-3 15 TRBV27 few TGTGCCAGCAAGGCGACTAGCCGCGGCACAGATACGCAGTATTTT CASKATSRGTDTQYF
TRBD1 TRBJ1-5 18 TRBV5-5 few TGTGCCAGCAGCTTGTTGCCCCCCTCACAGGGGATGAATCAGCCCCAGCATTTT CASSLLPPSQGMNQPQHF
TRBD1 TRBJ2-4 16 TRBV6-2/TRBV6-3 many TGTGCCAGCAGTTCCCGGGACAGACTAGCCAAAAACATTCAGTACTTC CASSSRDRLAKNIQYF
NA TRBJ2-3 16 TRBV11-3 NA TGTGCCAGCAGCTTAGATGGCGGGATAGGCACAGATACGCAGTATTTT CASSLDGGIGTDTQYF
NA TRBJ2-7 14 TRBV3-1 few TGTGCCAGCAGCCAACCTGAGAAGGGGGACGAGCAGTACTTC CASSQPEKGDEQYF
NA TRBJ2-1 12 TRBV3-1 few TGTGCCAGCAGCCAAGAGGCGGGTGAGCAGTTCTTC CASSQEAGEQFF